This TCR beta chain was profiled in a study of vaccination and CD4 T cells after COVID-19. Study overall: Post-COVID samples had a sampling time that fell a median around 100 days after diagnosis (range 35 to 161). Median time from second vaccine dose to sampling was 60 to 80 days (14 to 241). Study findings and constraints: Convalescent patients displayed spike mono-reactivity in 304 of 307 vaccine-specific clones.

With regard to this clonotype: Its antigen is as yet unknown.

TCRdb passed the PCR reads through MiXCR, listing each CDR3 protein once. The sample holds 20,000 or so distinct CDR3 sequences, 60% seen once. The input for sequencing was CD4+ T cells from blood, taken after SARS-CoV-2 vaccination. This clonotype originated in a human donor who had recovered from COVID-19.

The CDR3 loop is CAWDRDSEQPQHF. The CDR3, as DNA: TGTGCCTGGGACCGGGACAGTGAACAGCCCCAGCATTTT. The chain uses TRBV30 and TRBJ1-5, with 7 bases matching TRBD1. Germline V gene data show CDR1 as GTSNPN and CDR2 as SVGIG (reference sequence). Unmatched junction bases numbered 8, after V lost 5 bases and J lost 7 bases. The CDR3 has 13 residues.